This TCR beta chain was observed in a study of blood T cells in healthy people across ages. The study's findings and limits: Estimates of total diversity, which came from one million sequenced T cells, were considered to be underestimates. Age advanced and TCR beta diversity per million T cells fell, roughly linearly.

About this clonotype: What it binds is unknown.

Per the germline V gene, CDR1 is SEHNR and CDR2 is FQNEAQ (reference sequence). The CDR3 is 16 residues long. V lost 5 bases and J lost 0; bases outside the gene matches: 6. A J-beta primer mix and a sample-barcoded 5' primer were used in a second PCR of about 6 to 12 cycles. CDR3-containing paired-end reads numbering at least 2.5 million came from each sample. Using its own MiXCR run on the 5' RACE reads, TCRdb lists one record per CDR3 protein. Of 750,000 to 850,000 distinct CDR3 sequences in the sample, roughly 25% are singletons; the top ten hold 3% to 4.5%. This sample was shared with a second study, whose subject was T cells of mothers and their children.

V usage is TRBV7-9 and J usage is TRBJ2-2; TRBD1 matches at 7 bases. The sequenced sample was blood. This clonotype was sampled from a boy between 10 and 17 years old in good health. CDR3 sequence (DNA): TGTGCCAGCAGCCTCACAGGGGCGGCGAACACCGGGGAGCTGTTTTTT. Amino acids: CASSLTGAANTGELFF.